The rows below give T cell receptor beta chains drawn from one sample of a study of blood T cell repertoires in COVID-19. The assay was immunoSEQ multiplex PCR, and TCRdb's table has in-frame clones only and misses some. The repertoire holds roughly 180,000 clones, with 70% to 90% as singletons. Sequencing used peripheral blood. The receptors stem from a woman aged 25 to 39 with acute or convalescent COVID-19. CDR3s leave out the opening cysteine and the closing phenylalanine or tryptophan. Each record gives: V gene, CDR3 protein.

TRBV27 ASSFRPQRGEKLF
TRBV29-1 RAGTYNEQF
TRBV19 ASSIKGGDNEQF
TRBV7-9 ASSLAAGSKEKLF
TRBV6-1 ASSETAGWDEQF
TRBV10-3 AISEQGADYGYT
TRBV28 ASSLGQGGPYGYT
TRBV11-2 ASRSGRPLQY
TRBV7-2 ASSPAGTSAYEQY
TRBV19 ASSLIAGVTDTQY
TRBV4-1 ASSLSASRREETQY
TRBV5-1 ASSENPQISYEQY
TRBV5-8 ASSFSPSGANVLT
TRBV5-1 ASSFSNTEAF
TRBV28 ASSPGLAGTPYNEQF
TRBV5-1 ASMEQGNYEQY
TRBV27 ASSNAGAERYGYT
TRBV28 ASTTATNEKLF
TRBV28 ASKNRGYNYGYT
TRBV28 ASRTGTFYEQY
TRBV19 ASSIMDKDQPQH
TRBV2 ASSAQPGGGNTIY
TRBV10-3 AIRSSGTGGYGYT
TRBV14 ASRPDIKEAF
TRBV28 ASKKDRDPHRT
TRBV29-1 SVYLTGWSTEAF
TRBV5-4 ASSPIAGRTEAF
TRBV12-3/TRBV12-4 ASSPRQYYEAF
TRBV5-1 ASSIQGNSGNTIY
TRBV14 ASSPPGGGLHEQY
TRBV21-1 ASSKSLADGYT
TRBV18 ASSPPGLYEQY
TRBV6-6 ASSYRLSTDTQY
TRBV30 AFGAYGELF
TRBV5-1 ASSLETFYNEQF
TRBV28 ASSFLQGNQPQH
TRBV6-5 ASCPSVTDTQY
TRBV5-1 ASSVGTSQETQY
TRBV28 ASSLPAEEEQY
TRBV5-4 ASMVDTGTDTQY
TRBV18 ASSPVGPYEQY
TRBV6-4 ASMGLADSTDTQY
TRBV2 ASSDPTVRAF
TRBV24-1 ATSDLGSGRADTQY
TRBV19 ASRNSGIAGELF
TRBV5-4 ASSPSREGEAF
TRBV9 ASSAYMTGPRQY
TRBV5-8 ASSLLAGGYT
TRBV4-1 ASSLAGGNTGELF
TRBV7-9 ANNTINGEEQF
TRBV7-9 ASSSTGNTEAF
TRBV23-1 ARDRDRRTYEQY
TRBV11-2 ASSTYQGTSSSYEQY